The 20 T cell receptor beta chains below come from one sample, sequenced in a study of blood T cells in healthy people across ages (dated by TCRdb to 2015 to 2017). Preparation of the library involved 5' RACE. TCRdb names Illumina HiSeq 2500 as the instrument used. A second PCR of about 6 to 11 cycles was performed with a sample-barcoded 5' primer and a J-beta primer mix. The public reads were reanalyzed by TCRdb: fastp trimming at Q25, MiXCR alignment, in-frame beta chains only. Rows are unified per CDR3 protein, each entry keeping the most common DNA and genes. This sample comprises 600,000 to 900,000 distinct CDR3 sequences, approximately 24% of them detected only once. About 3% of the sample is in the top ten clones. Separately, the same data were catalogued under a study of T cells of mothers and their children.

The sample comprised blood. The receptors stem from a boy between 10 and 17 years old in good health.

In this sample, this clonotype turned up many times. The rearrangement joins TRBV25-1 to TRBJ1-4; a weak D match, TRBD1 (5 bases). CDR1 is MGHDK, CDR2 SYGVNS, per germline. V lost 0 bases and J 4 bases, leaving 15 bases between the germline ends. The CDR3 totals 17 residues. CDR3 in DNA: TGTGCCAGCAGTGAATATAGTGGAACAGGCTATAATGAAAAACTGTTTTTT. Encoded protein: CASSEYSGTGYNEKLFF.

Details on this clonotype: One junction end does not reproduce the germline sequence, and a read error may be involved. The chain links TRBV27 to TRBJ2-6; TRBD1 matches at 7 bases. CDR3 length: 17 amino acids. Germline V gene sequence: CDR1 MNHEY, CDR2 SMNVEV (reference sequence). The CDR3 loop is CASSPRRQGRLANDLTF. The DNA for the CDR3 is TGTGCCAGCAGTCCACGAAGACAGGGCCGATTGGCCAACGACCTGACTTTC.

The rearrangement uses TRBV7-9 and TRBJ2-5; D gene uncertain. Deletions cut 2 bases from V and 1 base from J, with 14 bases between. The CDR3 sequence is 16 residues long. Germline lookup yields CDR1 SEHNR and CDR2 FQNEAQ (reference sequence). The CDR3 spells CASSLTLGGPQETQYF. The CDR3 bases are TGTGCCAGCAGCTTAACCCTGGGCGGCCCCCAAGAGACCCAGTACTTC.

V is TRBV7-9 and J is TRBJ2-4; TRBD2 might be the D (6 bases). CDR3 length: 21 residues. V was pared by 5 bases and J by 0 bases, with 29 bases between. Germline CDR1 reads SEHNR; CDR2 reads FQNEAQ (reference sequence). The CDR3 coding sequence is TGTGCCAGCAGCCCTCGACAGTCCAGGAGGGAGTTTACCCTAGCCAAAAACATTCAGTACTTC. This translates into CASSPRQSRREFTLAKNIQYF.

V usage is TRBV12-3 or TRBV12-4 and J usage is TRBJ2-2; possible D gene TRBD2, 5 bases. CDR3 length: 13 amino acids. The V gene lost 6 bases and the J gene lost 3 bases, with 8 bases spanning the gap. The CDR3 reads CASRRVDTGELFF. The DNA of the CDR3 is TGTGCCAGCAGGAGGGTTGACACCGGGGAGCTGTTTTTT.

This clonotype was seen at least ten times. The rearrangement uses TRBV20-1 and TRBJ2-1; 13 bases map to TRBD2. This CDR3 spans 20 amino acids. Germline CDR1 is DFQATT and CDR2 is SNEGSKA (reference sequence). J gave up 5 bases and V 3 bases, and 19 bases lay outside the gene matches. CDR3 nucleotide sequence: TGCAGTGCTAGTCGCCCGCCGGGACTAGCGGGGAGGGCGATCAACAATGAGCAGTTCTTC. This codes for CSASRPPGLAGRAINNEQFF.

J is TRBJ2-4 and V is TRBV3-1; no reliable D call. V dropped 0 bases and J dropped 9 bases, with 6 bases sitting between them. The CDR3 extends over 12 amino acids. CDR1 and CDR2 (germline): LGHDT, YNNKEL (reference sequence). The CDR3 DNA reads TGTGCCAGCAGCCAAGACCCAAGCATTCAGTACTTC. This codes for CASSQDPSIQYF.

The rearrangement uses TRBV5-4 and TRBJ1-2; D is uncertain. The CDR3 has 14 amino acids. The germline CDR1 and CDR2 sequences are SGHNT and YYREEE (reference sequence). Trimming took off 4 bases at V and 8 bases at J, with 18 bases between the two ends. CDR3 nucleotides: TGTGCCAGCAGCGTCACGTCGGGCGCTCGCGGCTACACCTTC. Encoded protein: CASSVTSGARGYTF.

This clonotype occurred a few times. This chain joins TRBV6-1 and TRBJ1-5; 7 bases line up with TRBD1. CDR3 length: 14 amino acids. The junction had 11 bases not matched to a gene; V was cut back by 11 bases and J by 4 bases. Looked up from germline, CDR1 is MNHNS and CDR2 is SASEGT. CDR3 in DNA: TGTGCCCACTCTTACAGGGGCCAAAATCAGCCCCAGCATTTT. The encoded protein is CAHSYRGQNQPQHF.

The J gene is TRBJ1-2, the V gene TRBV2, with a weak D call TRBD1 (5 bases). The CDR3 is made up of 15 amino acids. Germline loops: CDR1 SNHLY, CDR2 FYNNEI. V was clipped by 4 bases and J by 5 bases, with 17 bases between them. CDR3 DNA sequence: TGTGCCAGCAGTGTAGTAGACAGCCCACCTTATGGCTACACCTTC. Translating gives CASSVVDSPPYGYTF.

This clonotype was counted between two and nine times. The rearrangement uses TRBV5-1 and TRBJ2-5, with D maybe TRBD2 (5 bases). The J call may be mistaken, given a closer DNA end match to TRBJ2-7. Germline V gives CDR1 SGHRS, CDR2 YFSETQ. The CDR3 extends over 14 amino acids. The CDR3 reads CASSLARQRDEQYF. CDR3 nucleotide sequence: TGCGCCAGCAGCTTGGCGAGGCAGAGGGACGAGCAGTACTTC.

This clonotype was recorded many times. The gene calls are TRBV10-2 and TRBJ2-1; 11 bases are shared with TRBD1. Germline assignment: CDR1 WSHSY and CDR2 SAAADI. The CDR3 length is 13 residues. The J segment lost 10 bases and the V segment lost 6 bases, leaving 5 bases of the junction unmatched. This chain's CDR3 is CASRDRGPPEQFF. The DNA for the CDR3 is TGCGCCAGCAGGGACAGGGGGCCCCCCGAGCAGTTCTTC.

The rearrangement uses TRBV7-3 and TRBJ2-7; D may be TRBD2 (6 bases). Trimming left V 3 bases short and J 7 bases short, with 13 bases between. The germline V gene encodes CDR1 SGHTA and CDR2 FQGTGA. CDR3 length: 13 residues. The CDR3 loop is CASSFHGGSEQYF. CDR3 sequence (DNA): TGTGCCAGCAGCTTCCATGGGGGGAGTGAGCAGTACTTC.

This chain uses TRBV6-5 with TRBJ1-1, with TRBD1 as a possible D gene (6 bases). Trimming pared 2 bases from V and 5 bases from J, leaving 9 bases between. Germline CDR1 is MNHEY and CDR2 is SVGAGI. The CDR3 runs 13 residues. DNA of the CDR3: TGTGCCAGCAGTTACCAGGGGTTAACTGAAGCTTTCTTT. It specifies CASSYQGLTEAFF.

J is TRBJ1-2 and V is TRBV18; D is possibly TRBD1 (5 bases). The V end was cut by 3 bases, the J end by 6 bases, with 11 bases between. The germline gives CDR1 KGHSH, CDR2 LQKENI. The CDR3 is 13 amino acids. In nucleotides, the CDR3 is TGTGCCAGCTCACCGCGGGACGGGGATGGCTACACCTTC. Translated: CASSPRDGDGYTF.

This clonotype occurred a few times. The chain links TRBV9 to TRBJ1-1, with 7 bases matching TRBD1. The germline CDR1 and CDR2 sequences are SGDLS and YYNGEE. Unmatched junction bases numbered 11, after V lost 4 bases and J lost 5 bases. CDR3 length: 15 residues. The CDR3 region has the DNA TGTGCCAGCAGCCCTAAGGGGGCCGAGGGGACTGAAGCTTTCTTT. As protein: CASSPKGAEGTEAFF.

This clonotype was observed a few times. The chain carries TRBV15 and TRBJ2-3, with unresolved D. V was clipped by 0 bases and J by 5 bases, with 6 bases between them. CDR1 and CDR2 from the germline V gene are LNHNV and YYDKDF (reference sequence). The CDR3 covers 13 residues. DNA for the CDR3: TGTGCCACCAGCAGAGACCCCGTAGATACGCAGTATTTT. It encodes CATSRDPVDTQYF.

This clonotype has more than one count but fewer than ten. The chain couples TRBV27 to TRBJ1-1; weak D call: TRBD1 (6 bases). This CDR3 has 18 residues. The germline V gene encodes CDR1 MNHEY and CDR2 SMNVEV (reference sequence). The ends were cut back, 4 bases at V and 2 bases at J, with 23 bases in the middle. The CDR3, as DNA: TGTGCCAGCAGTTATATCCTCCCTCGGGGGGCAGGAAACACTGAAGCTTTCTTT. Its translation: CASSYILPRGAGNTEAFF.

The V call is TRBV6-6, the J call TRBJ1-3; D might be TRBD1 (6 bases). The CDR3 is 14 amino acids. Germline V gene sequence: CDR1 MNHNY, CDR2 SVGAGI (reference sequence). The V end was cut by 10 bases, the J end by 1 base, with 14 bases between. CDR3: CATRGGGSGNTIYF. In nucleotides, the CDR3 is TGTGCCACCAGGGGAGGGGGATCTGGAAACACCATATATTTT.

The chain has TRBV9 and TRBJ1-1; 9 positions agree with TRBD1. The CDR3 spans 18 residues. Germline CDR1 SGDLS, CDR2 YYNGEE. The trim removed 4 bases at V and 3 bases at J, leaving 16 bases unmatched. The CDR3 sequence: CASSPQKGTGRRDTEAFF. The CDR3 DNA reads TGTGCCAGCAGCCCCCAAAAGGGGACAGGGAGGAGAGACACTGAAGCTTTCTTT. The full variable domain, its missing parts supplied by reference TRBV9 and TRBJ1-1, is DSGVTQTPKHLITATGQRVTLRCSPRSGDLSVYWYQQSLDQGLQFLIQYYNGEERAKGNILERFSAQQFPDLHSELNLSSLELGDSALYFCASSPQKGTGRRDTEAFFGQGTRLTVV.